The sequence of this T cell receptor (beta chain) was determined in a study of OX40 agonist ivuxolimab in advanced cancers. At the level of the study: Hepatocellular carcinoma, melanoma, renal cell or head and neck cancer occurred in dose-escalation patients.

This CDR3 region has 13 residues. V lost 6 bases and J lost 4; bases outside the gene matches: 4. Germline CDR1 is MNHEY and CDR2 is SMNVEV (reference sequence). TCRdb keeps only in-frame clones here, not all; method: immunoSEQ multiplex PCR. Of just over 45,000 clones in the sample, roughly 94% were seen once. The TCR comes from an adult with an advanced solid tumor such as melanoma, head and neck, liver or kidney cancer. Specimen: CD4+ or CD8+ T cells sorted from blood, collected in a trial of the OX40 agonist ivuxolimab. The J gene is TRBJ2-7, the V gene TRBV27; 9 bases match TRBD1. Here the CDR3 DNA reads TGTGCCAGCAGCCGCGGACAGGGGTACGAGCAGTACTTC. It is translated as CASSRGQGYEQYF.